Below are 30 T cell receptor beta chains sequenced from a single sample in a study of T cell repertoires in cytomegalovirus infection. A single record per CDR3 protein comes from TCRdb applying MiXCR to the reads. The profile shows 450,000 to 600,000 distinct CDR3 sequences, roughly 10% of them singletons. Sequencing was done on a sample of PBMCs. The source of these receptors is a human donor in good health (CMV status not recorded). Some clones in this sample may be carry-over from other donors' samples.

CDR3 coding DNA: TGTGCCTGGAGTCCCCTCAACACAGATACGCAGTATTTT. This encodes CAWSPLNTDTQYF. V is TRBV30 and J is TRBJ2-3; D gene ambiguous. V was shortened by 2 bases and J by 2 bases, with 8 bases between the two germline ends. Germline CDR1 reads GTSNPN; CDR2 reads SVGIG (reference sequence). This CDR3 has 13 amino acids. The whole variable domain, filled in from reference TRBV30 and TRBJ2-3, reads SQTIHQWPATLVQPVGSPLSLECTVEGTSNPNLYWYRQAAGRGLQLLFYSVGIGQISSEVPQNLSASRPQDRQFILSSKKLLLSDSGFYLCAWSPLNTDTQYFGPGTRLTVL.

This clonotype has just a few counts. This chain uses TRBV7-9 with TRBJ2-5, with TRBD1 as a possible D gene (5 bases). This CDR3 region has 15 residues. Germline V CDR1 and CDR2: SEHNR, FQNEAQ (reference sequence). Trimming pared 5 bases from V and 1 base from J, leaving 14 bases between. The CDR3, as DNA: TGTGCCAGCAGCCCTCCAGGGCCACTCCAAGAGACCCAGTACTTC. It codes for CASSPPGPLQETQYF.

Only a few counts were recorded for this clonotype. This sequence joins TRBV30 and TRBJ1-5; a possible D gene is TRBD1 (5 bases). V gave up 1 base and J gave up 6 bases, with 10 bases separating them. In germline, CDR1 is GTSNPN, CDR2 SVGIG (reference sequence). The CDR3 spans 13 residues. In nucleotides, the CDR3 is TGTGCCTGGAGTGGGGGGAATAGTCAGCCCCAGCATTTT. This encodes CAWSGGNSQPQHF.

Many counts were recorded for this clonotype. V usage is TRBV11-2 and J usage is TRBJ1-2; no clear D. The V end was cut by 4 bases, the J end by 5 bases, with 17 bases between. The CDR3 extends over 15 amino acids. CDR1 is SGHAT, CDR2 FQNNGV, per germline. In nucleotides, the CDR3 is TGTGCCAGCAGCTCTTTGTTGACCTCGGTATATGGCTACACCTTC. The encoded protein is CASSSLLTSVYGYTF.

This clonotype occurred many times. The J gene is TRBJ1-1, the V gene TRBV12-3 or TRBV12-4, with 9 bases matching TRBD1. V shed 5 bases, J shed 4 bases, and the junction held 5 bases outside the gene matches. This CDR3 has 14 residues. CDR3 in DNA: TGTGCCAGCAGTAGAACAGGGGGCCGCACTGAAGCTTTCTTT. Its protein is CASSRTGGRTEAFF.

This CDR3 reads CASSLGTSGSSVGELFF. The DNA of the CDR3 is TGTGCCAGCAGCCTGGGGACTAGCGGGAGCTCGGTCGGGGAGCTGTTTTTT. The chain couples TRBV5-6 to TRBJ2-2; 14 nucleotides match TRBD2. V lost 4 bases to trimming and J lost 7 bases; unmatched junction nucleotides: 9. Looked up from germline, CDR1 is SGHDT and CDR2 is YYEEEE. The CDR3 runs to 17 residues.

This clonotype was observed at least ten times. The chain uses TRBV28 and TRBJ2-6; 9 nucleotides match TRBD1. The CDR3 is made up of 19 amino acids. The J segment lost 1 base and the V segment lost 5 bases, leaving 12 bases of the junction unmatched. Germline CDR1 reads MDHEN; CDR2 reads SYDVKM. CDR3: CASSTFRDRVPSGANVLTF. The CDR3 DNA is TGTGCCAGCAGTACCTTCAGGGACAGGGTACCGTCTGGGGCCAACGTCCTGACTTTC.

This clonotype was counted many times. The V and J genes are TRBV12-3 or TRBV12-4 and TRBJ1-2; no firm D call. The ends were cut back, 7 bases at V and 2 bases at J, with 11 bases in the middle. This CDR3 is 13 amino acids long. CDR3 in amino acids: CASNRVRNYGYTF. CDR3 nucleotides: TGTGCCAGCAACCGGGTCCGGAACTATGGCTACACCTTC.

This clonotype was counted many times. The chain is built from TRBV28 and TRBJ2-5; 11 bases map to TRBD2. This CDR3 has 13 amino acids. Germline V gives CDR1 MDHEN, CDR2 SYDVKM. J lost 7 bases, V lost 8 bases, and 6 bases had no gene match. CDR3 sequence (DNA): TGTGCCAGCCGGACTAGCGGGTACGGGACCCAGTACTTC. This translates into CASRTSGYGTQYF.

The CDR3 coding sequence is TGCAGTGTCCGGAGCTGGGCTAGCGGGGGGGCCAAGGGACGCCAAGAGACCCAGTACTTC. Translating gives CSVRSWASGGAKGRQETQYF. The chain joins TRBV20-1 to TRBJ2-5; 12 nucleotides align to TRBD2. CDR1 is DFQATT and CDR2 is SNEGSKA in the germline V gene (reference sequence). V shed 7 bases, J shed 1 base, and the junction held 22 bases outside the gene matches. The CDR3 totals 20 residues.

This clonotype has ten or more counts. V gene TRBV25-1 combines with J gene TRBJ2-1; D is unclear. CDR1 is MGHDK, CDR2 SYGVNS, per germline. Trimming stripped 8 bases from V and 0 bases from J, with 11 bases between. The CDR3 runs 14 residues. The CDR3 nucleotides read TGTGCCAGCGGCAGATATGGCTCCTACAATGAGCAGTTCTTC. It yields the protein CASGRYGSYNEQFF. The full variable domain, with the rest looked up from reference TRBV25-1 and TRBJ2-1, is EADIYQTPRYLVIGTGKKITLECSQTMGHDKMYWYQQDPGMELHLIHYSYGVNSTEKGDLSSESTVSRIRTEHFPLTLESARPSHTSQYLCASGRYGSYNEQFFGPGTRLTVL.

In its sample, this clonotype was seen many times. V and J are TRBV12-3 or TRBV12-4 and TRBJ2-3; no reliable D call. CDR3 length equals 11 residues. Trimming took off 8 bases at V and 6 bases at J, with 9 bases between the two ends. The CDR3 sequence is CASQGVDTQYF. The CDR3 region has the DNA TGTGCCAGCCAAGGAGTCGATACGCAGTATTTT.

This clonotype was seen a handful of times. The CDR3 region is CSARTGQGFPGAEAFF. In DNA, the CDR3 is TGCAGTGCTAGAACGGGACAGGGCTTCCCAGGGGCTGAAGCTTTCTTT. This chain joins TRBV20-1 and TRBJ1-1, with 9 bases matching TRBD1. This CDR3 spans 16 amino acids. Trimming at V came to 2 bases and at J to 6 bases, leaving 13 bases not matched to a gene. Germline V gene lookup returns CDR1 DFQATT and CDR2 SNEGSKA (reference sequence).

In this sample, this clonotype turned up a few times. This chain joins TRBV29-1 and TRBJ1-2, with a tentative D call TRBD1 (5 bases). V lost 4 bases and J lost 3, with 12 bases in between. CDR3 size: 13 residues. Germline V lookup: CDR1 SQVTM, CDR2 ANQGSEA. CDR3 region: CSVAGRSDYGYTF. CDR3 in DNA: TGCAGCGTTGCAGGGAGAAGTGACTATGGCTACACCTTC.

There are a few counts of this clonotype. This chain joins TRBV27 and TRBJ2-3; maybe TRBD1 (6 bases). V was cut by 2 bases and J by 2 bases, with 8 bases left in between. Germline V gene sequence: CDR1 MNHEY, CDR2 SMNVEV (reference sequence). The CDR3 runs 14 residues. CDR3 in amino acids: CASSLRDNTDTQYF. For the CDR3, the DNA is TGTGCCAGCAGTTTACGGGACAACACAGATACGCAGTATTTT.

This clonotype was seen only a few times. V gene TRBV4-2 combines with J gene TRBJ2-6; 8 nucleotides align to TRBD1. Unmatched junction bases numbered 2, after V lost 4 bases and J lost 0 bases. Germline CDR1 reads LGHNA; CDR2 reads YNFKEQ. The CDR3 has 16 amino acids. As DNA, the CDR3 is TGTGCCAGCAGCCCTCAGGGGGCCTCTGGGGCCAACGTCCTGACTTTC. Protein product: CASSPQGASGANVLTF.

This clonotype was seen at least ten times. The CDR3 DNA is TGTGCCAGCAGCCGGGGTGTCCCGGGTGAGCAGTTCTTC. Protein product: CASSRGVPGEQFF. V and J are TRBV7-2 and TRBJ2-1; tentatively, D is TRBD2 (5 bases). CDR3 length equals 13 residues. Germline V gene data show CDR1 as SGHTA and CDR2 as FQGNSA. V lost 5 bases to trimming and J lost 9 bases, with 14 bases between them.

This clonotype was seen many times. The gene calls are TRBV14 and TRBJ2-1; no clear D gene. The CDR3 loop spans 15 amino acids. Trimming cost V 4 bases and J 7 bases, with 17 bases left between them. Germline V gene sequence: CDR1 SGHDN, CDR2 FVKESK. CDR3 sequence: CASSLASFLRNEQFF. CDR3 nucleotide sequence: TGTGCCAGCAGCCTAGCTAGTTTCCTAAGGAATGAGCAGTTCTTC.

This clonotype has a count of ten or more. The rearrangement links TRBV4-1 to TRBJ2-1; D ambiguous. V shed 1 base and J shed 9 bases, with 7 bases lying between them. This CDR3 is built from 12 residues. CDR1 and CDR2 (germline): MGHRA, YSYEKL. CDR3 coding DNA: TGCGCCAGCAGCCAAGGGGTCGGTGAGCAGTTCTTC. This translates into CASSQGVGEQFF.

This clonotype was detected many times. This CDR3 is CASSQEGLASETQYF. Written as DNA, the CDR3 is TGTGCCAGCAGCCAGGAGGGACTAGCTAGCGAGACCCAGTACTTC. The chain links TRBV4-2 to TRBJ2-5, with 9 nucleotides matching TRBD2. Germline trimming cut 3 bases from V and 5 bases from J; bases unmatched to any gene: 7. Germline V gene sequence: CDR1 LGHNA, CDR2 YNFKEQ. This CDR3 has 15 residues.

This clonotype was counted many times. This chain connects TRBV7-2 to TRBJ1-4; a weak D match, TRBD1 (5 bases). The CDR3 covers 15 residues. Germline V gives CDR1 SGHTA, CDR2 FQGNSA. V dropped 5 bases and J dropped 7 bases, with 17 bases sitting between them. Here the CDR3 DNA reads TGTGCCAGCAGCCTACGGGGGGAGGTTCGTGAAAAACTGTTTTTT. Its translation: CASSLRGEVREKLFF. The full variable domain, its missing parts supplied by reference TRBV7-2 and TRBJ1-4, is GAGVSQSPSNKVTEKGKDVELRCDPISGHTALYWYRQSLGQGLEFLIYFQGNSAPDKSGLPSDRFSAERTGGSVSTLTIQRTQQEDSAVYLCASSLRGEVREKLFFGSGTQLSVL.

This clonotype was seen at least ten times. V usage is TRBV7-6 and J usage is TRBJ2-5, with 9 bases identical to TRBD1. In germline, CDR1 is SGHVS, CDR2 FNYEAQ. The CDR3 consists of 15 residues. Trimming cost V 6 bases and J 1 base; bases outside gene matches: 6. For the CDR3, the DNA is TGTGCCAGCAGACGGGACAGGGAGAGCCAAGAGACCCAGTACTTC. It is translated as CASRRDRESQETQYF.

This clonotype was counted ten times or more. This sequence joins TRBV23-1 and TRBJ1-3; the D gene is possibly TRBD1 (6 bases). TRBV23-1 is treated as an ORF (open reading frame) with a function not yet certain. The CDR3 length is 13 residues. The V and J ends lost 6 bases and 4 bases respectively, with 10 bases between them. CDR3 sequence: CASRQGVGNTIYF. The CDR3 DNA sequence: TGCGCCAGCAGACAGGGAGTCGGAAACACCATATATTTT.

The chain links TRBV20-1 to TRBJ2-1, with TRBD1 matching 12 bases. The ends lost 6 bases at V and 12 bases at J; junction bases unmatched: 9. Germline loops: CDR1 DFQATT, CDR2 SNEGSKA (reference sequence). The CDR3 is 13 amino acids. CDR3 DNA sequence: TGCAGTGCGCCGGGACAGGGGGCGCAGGGGCAGTTCTTC. Its protein product is CSAPGQGAQGQFF.

This rearrangement joins TRBV9 to TRBJ1-2; D uncertain. Trimming pared 4 bases from V and 8 bases from J, leaving 12 bases between. CDR3 size: 12 residues. Germline assignment: CDR1 SGDLS and CDR2 YYNGEE. The CDR3 region is CASSPGSFGYTF. The CDR3 nucleotides are TGTGCCAGCAGCCCCGGATCTTTCGGCTACACCTTC.

This clonotype was counted ten times or more. This rearrangement joins TRBV28 to TRBJ2-5; weak D call: TRBD2 (6 bases). The V gene's germline CDR1 is MDHEN and CDR2 SYDVKM. Trimming left V 6 bases short and J 2 bases short, with 16 bases between. CDR3 size: 15 residues. CDR3 coding DNA: TGTGCCAGCAGGGGCCGGGACTCCGTACAAGAGACCCAGTACTTC. Translated, it gives CASRGRDSVQETQYF.

This clonotype was seen at least ten times. The rearrangement uses TRBV5-1 and TRBJ2-3, with TRBD2 identical over 10 bases. Germline V CDR1 and CDR2: SGHRS, YFSETQ. The CDR3 is 16 amino acids. Trimming took 0 bases from V and 6 from J; bases not matched to a gene: 7. The CDR3 bases are TGCGCCAGCAGCTTGGGGTCTAGCGGGAGTCGTGATACGCAGTATTTT. It yields the protein CASSLGSSGSRDTQYF. The full variable domain, its missing parts supplied by reference TRBV5-1 and TRBJ2-3, is KAGVTQTPRYLIKTRGQQVTLSCSPISGHRSVSWYQQTPGQGLQFLFEYFSETQRNKGNFPGRFSGRQFSNSRSEMNVSTLELGDSALYLCASSLGSSGSRDTQYFGPGTRLTVL.

This clonotype has a count of ten or more. The chain uses TRBV7-2 and TRBJ2-1; TRBD1 matches 8 bases. Germline CDR1 is SGHTA and CDR2 is FQGNSA. This CDR3 is built from 15 residues. With V trimmed by 5 bases and J by 2 bases, 5 bases remained unmatched. CDR3 loop: CASSRAGQAYNEQFF. DNA for the CDR3: TGTGCCAGCAGCCGGGCGGGACAGGCCTACAATGAGCAGTTCTTC.

Ten or more counts support this clonotype. The junction departs from the called germline gene at one end, perhaps through a read error. The chain has TRBV7-7 and TRBJ2-2; D ambiguous. CDR1 is SSHAT, CDR2 FNYEAQ, per germline (reference sequence). The CDR3 consists of 15 residues. The CDR3 nucleotides read TGTGCTAGCACCTTACGTGTTGGGGATGGCGGGGAGCTGTTTTTT. It is translated as CASTLRVGDGGELFF.

This clonotype was picked up many times. The genes are TRBV7-2 and TRBJ1-6; unclear D gene. Germline V gives CDR1 SGHTA, CDR2 FQGNSA. The CDR3 loop spans 14 amino acids. V lost 2 bases and J lost 7, with 9 bases in between. CDR3 DNA sequence: TGTGCCAGCAGCTTATTTCCGGGAAATTCACCCCTCCACTTT. This encodes CASSLFPGNSPLHF.